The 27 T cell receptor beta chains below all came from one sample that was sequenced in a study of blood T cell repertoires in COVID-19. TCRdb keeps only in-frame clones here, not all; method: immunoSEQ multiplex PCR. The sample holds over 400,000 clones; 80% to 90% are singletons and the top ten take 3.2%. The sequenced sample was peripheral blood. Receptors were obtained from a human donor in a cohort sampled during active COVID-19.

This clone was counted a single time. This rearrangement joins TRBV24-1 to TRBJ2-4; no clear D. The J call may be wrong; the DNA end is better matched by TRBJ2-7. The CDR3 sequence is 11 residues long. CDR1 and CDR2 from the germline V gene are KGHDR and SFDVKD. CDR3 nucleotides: TGTGCCACCAGTGATTTATACGAGCAGTACTTC. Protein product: CATSDLYEQYF.

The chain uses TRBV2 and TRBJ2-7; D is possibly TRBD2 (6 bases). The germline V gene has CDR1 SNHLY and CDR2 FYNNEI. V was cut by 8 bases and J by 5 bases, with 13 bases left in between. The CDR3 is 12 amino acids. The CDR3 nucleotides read TGTGCCAGCGGGGGGACCGAGGACGAGCAGTACTTC. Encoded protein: CASGGTEDEQYF.

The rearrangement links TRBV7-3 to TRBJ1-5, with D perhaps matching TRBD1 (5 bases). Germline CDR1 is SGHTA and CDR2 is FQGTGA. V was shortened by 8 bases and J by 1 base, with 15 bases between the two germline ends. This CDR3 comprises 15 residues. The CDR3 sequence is CASAPPGGSNQPQHF. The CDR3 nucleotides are TGTGCCAGCGCCCCTCCGGGGGGGAGCAATCAGCCCCAGCATTTT.

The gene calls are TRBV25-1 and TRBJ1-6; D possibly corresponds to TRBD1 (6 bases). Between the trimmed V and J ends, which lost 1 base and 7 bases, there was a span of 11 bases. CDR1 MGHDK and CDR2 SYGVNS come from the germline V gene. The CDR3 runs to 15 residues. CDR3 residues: CASSELRGANSPLHF. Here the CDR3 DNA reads TGTGCCAGCAGTGAATTACGGGGGGCGAATTCACCCCTCCACTTT.

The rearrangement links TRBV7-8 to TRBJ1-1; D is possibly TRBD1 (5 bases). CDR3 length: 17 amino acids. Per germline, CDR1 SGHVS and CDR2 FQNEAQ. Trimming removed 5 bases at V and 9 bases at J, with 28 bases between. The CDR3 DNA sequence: TGTGCCAGCAGCCCCACATGGCAGGGCCACTTTAAGCGTCAAGCTTTCTTT. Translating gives CASSPTWQGHFKRQAFF.

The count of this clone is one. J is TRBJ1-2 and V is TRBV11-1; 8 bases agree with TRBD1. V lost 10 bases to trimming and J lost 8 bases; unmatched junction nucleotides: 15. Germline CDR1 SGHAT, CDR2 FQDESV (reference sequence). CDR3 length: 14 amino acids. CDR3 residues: CATAPKTGAGGYTF. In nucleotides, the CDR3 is TGTGCCACGGCCCCTAAGACAGGGGCTGGGGGCTACACCTTC.

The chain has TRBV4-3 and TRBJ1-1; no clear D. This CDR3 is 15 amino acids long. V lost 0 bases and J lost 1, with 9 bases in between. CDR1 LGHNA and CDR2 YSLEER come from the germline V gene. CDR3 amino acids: CASSQDGLPNTEAFF. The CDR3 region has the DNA TGCGCCAGCAGCCAAGATGGGCTCCCGAACACTGAAGCTTTCTTT.

The CDR3 DNA reads as TGTGCCAGTAGTCCCCATTCGACAGGGGCCACTAACTATGGCTACACCTTC. Protein: CASSPHSTGATNYGYTF. The genes are TRBV19 and TRBJ1-2, with 8 bases identical to TRBD1. The V gene's germline CDR1 is LNHDA and CDR2 SQIVND (reference sequence). The CDR3 totals 17 residues. V was pared by 5 bases and J by 0 bases, with 11 bases of the junction left unmatched. Based on the CDR3 plus reference TRBV19 and TRBJ1-2, the full variable domain is DGGITQSPKYLFRKEGQNVTLSCEQNLNHDAMYWYRQDPGQGLRLIYYSQIVNDFQKGDIAEGYSVSREKKESFPLTVTSAQKNPTAFYLCASSPHSTGATNYGYTFGSGTRLTVV.

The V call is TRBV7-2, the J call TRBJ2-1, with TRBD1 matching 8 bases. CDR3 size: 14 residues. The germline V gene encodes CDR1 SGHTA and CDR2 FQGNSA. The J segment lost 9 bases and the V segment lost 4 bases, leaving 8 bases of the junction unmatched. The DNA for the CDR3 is TGTGCCAGCAGCTGGGGACAGGTTAGCAGTGAGCAGTTCTTC. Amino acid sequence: CASSWGQVSSEQFF. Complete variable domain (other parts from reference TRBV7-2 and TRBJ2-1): GAGVSQSPSNKVTEKGKDVELRCDPISGHTALYWYRQSLGQGLEFLIYFQGNSAPDKSGLPSDRFSAERTGGSVSTLTIQRTQQEDSAVYLCASSWGQVSSEQFFGPGTRLTVL.

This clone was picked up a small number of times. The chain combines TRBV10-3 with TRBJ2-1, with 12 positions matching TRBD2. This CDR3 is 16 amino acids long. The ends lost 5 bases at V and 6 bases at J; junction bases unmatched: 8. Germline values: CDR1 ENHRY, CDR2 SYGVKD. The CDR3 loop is CAISTPGLAGFNEQFF. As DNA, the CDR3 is TGTGCCATCAGTACACCCGGACTAGCGGGATTCAATGAGCAGTTCTTC.

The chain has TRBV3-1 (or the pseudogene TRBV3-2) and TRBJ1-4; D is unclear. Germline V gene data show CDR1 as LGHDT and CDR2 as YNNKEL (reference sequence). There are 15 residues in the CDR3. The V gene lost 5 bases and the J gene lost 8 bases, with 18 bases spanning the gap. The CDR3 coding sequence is TGTGCCAGCAGCACCCCAAGTAACCTTGAGGAAAAACTGTTTTTT. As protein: CASSTPSNLEEKLFF.

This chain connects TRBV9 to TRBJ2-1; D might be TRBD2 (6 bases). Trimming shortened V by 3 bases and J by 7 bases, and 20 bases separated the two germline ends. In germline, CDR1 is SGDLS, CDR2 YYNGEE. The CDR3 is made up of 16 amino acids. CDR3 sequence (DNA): TGTGCCAGCAGCGCTCAAACGGGACTGGTGGGGAATGAGCAGTTCTTC. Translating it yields CASSAQTGLVGNEQFF.

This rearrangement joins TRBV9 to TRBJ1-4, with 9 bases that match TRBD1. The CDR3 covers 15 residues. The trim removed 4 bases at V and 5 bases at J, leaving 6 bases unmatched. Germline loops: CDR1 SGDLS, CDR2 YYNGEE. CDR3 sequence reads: CASSLPTGGNEKLFF. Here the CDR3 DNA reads TGTGCCAGCAGCCTACCGACAGGGGGGAATGAAAAACTGTTTTTT.

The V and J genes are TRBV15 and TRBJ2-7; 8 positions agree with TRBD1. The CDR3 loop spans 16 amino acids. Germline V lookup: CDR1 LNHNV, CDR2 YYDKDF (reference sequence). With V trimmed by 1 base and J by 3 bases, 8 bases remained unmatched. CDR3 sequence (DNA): TGTGCCACCAGCAGAGTAGGACCTGGACAGGGCTACGAGCAGTACTTC. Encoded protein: CATSRVGPGQGYEQYF.

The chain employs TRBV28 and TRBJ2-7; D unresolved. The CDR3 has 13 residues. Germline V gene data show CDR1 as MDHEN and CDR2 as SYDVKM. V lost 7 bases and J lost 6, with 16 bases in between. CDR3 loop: CASTDIRFPEQYF. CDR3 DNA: TGTGCCAGCACCGACATTCGTTTTCCCGAGCAGTACTTC.

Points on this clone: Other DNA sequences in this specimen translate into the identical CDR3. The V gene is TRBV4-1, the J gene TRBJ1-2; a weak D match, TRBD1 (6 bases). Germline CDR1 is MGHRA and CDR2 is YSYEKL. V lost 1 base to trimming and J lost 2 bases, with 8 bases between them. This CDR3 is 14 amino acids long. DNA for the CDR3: TGCGCCAGCAGCCAAGGAACAGGGAACTATGGCTACACCTTC. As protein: CASSQGTGNYGYTF.

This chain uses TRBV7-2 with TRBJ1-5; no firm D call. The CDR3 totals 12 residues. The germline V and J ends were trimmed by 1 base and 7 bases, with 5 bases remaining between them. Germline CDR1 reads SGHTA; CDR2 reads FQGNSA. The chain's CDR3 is CASSLDEQPQHF. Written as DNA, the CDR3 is TGTGCCAGCAGCTTAGATGAGCAGCCCCAGCATTTT.

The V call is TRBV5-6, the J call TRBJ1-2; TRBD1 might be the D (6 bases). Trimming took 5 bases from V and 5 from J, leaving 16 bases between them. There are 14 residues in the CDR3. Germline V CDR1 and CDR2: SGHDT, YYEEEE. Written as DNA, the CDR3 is TGTGCCAGCAGTCAAAAGGGGGAGGGATATGGCTACACCTTC. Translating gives CASSQKGEGYGYTF.

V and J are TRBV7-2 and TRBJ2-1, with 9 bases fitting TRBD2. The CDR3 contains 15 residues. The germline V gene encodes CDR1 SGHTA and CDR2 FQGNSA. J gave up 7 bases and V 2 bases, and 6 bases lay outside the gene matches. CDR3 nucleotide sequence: TGTGCCAGCAGCTTACAATCCCTAGCGGGAAATGAGCAGTTCTTC. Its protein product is CASSLQSLAGNEQFF.

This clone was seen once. CDR3 DNA sequence: TGCGCCAGCAGCCAAGCTAACAGGGGGAACTATGGCTACACCTTC. It encodes CASSQANRGNYGYTF. V usage is TRBV4-3 and J usage is TRBJ1-2; 8 bases align to TRBD1. CDR1 LGHNA and CDR2 YSLEER come from the germline V gene. The V and J ends lost 1 base and 2 bases, in that order; junction bases with no gene match: 3. This CDR3 region has 15 residues.

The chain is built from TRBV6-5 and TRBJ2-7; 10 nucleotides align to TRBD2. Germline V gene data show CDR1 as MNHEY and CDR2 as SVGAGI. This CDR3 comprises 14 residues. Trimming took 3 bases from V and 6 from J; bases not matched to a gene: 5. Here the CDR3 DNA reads TGTGCCAGCAGTTATCTAGCGGGAGACGGCGAGCAGTACTTC. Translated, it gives CASSYLAGDGEQYF.

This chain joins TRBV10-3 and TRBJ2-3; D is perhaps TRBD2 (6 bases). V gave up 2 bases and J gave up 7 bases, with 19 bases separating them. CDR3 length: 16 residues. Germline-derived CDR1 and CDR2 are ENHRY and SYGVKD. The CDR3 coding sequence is TGTGCCATCAGTGAGATGACTAGAACCCCCCTTAATACGCAGTATTTT. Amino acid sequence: CAISEMTRTPLNTQYF.

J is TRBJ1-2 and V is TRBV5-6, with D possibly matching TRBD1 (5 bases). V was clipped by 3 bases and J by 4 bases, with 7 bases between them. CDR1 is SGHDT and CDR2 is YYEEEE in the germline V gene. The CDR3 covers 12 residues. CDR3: CASSSRAYGYTF. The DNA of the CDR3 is TGTGCCAGCAGCTCCAGGGCCTATGGCTACACCTTC. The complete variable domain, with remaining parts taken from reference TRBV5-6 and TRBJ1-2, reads DAGVTQSPTHLIKTRGQQVTLRCSPKSGHDTVSWYQQALGQGPQFIFQYYEEEERQRGNFPDRFSGHQFPNYSSELNVNALLLGDSALYLCASSSRAYGYTFGSGTRLTVV.

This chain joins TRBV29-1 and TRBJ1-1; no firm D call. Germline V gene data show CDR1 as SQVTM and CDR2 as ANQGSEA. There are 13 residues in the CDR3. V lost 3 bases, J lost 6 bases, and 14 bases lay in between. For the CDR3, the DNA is TGCAGCGTTGATTTGTCGGGGTCCGCTGAAGCTTTCTTT. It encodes CSVDLSGSAEAFF.

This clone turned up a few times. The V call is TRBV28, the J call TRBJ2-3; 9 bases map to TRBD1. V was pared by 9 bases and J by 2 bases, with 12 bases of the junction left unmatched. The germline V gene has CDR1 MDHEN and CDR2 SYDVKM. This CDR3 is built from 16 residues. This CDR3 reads CASITGGVIPTDTQYF. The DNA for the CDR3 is TGTGCCAGTATTACAGGGGGCGTGATTCCCACAGATACGCAGTATTTT.

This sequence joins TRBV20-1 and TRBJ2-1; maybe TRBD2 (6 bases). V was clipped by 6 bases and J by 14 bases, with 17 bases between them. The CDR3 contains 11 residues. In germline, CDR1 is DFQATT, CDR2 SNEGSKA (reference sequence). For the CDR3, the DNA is TGCAGTGCAACCGGGACTCCCGGGGAGTTCTTC. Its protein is CSATGTPGEFF.

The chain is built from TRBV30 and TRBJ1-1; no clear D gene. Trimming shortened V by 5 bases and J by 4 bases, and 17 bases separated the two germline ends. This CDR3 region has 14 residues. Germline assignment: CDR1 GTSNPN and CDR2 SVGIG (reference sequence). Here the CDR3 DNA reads TGTGCCTGGGAAGACCCGGGGAGAGGCACTGAAGCTTTCTTT. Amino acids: CAWEDPGRGTEAFF.